These T cell receptor beta chains were read from a single sample in a study of T cells in localized non-small cell lung cancer. Repertoires were generated with immunoSEQ multiplex PCR, while TCRdb's copy carries only in-frame clones and drops some. The table shows 2,000 to 3,000 clones, with 25% to 35% occurring only once. The starting material was lung tumor tissue, obtained before any cancer treatment. The receptors were gathered from a male donor aged 60 or over with stage III squamous cell lung carcinoma. CDR3s include the opening cysteine and the closing phenylalanine or tryptophan. D genes are given only for firm matches. Expanded clones are given a class, and other clones once, few, many or no size at all.

NA | 18 | TRBJ2-2 | TRBD2 | TRBV25-1 | TGTGCCAGCAGTGATATGGGACTAGCGGGACCGAACACCGGGGAGCTGTTTTTT | CASSDMGLAGPNTGELFF
few | 16 | TRBJ2-3 | TRBD1 | TRBV4-1 | TGCGCCAGCAGCCACCTGGTAGGACAGGGCCCAGATACGCAGTATTTT | CASSHLVGQGPDTQYF
NA | 15 | TRBJ2-2 | NA | TRBV12-5 | TGTGCTAGTGGTGGGGGAGGTAGCCGGGCCGGGGAGCTGTTTTTT | CASGGGGSRAGELFF
NA | 15 | TRBJ2-1 | TRBD1 | TRBV6-8 | TGTGCCAGCAGTCGGACAGGGAACTCCTACAATGAGCAGTTCTTC | CASSRTGNSYNEQFF
NA | 15 | TRBJ2-3 | TRBD1 | TRBV19 | TGTGCCAGTAGTCCACAGACAGGGGGAACAGATACGCAGTATTTT | CASSPQTGGTDTQYF
NA | 16 | TRBJ2-7 | NA | TRBV19 | TGTGCCAGTAGTATAGAAGCAGGGACTTCAAATGGCGAGCAGTACTTC | CASSIEAGTSNGEQYF
medium-sized | 18 | TRBJ2-6 | NA | TRBV10-3 | TGTGCCATCAGTGAGTCGCCCCTGACGATGGTGGGGGCCAACGTCCTGACTTTC | CAISESPLTMVGANVLTF
few | 14 | TRBJ2-7 | NA | TRBV6-8 | TGTGCCAGCAGACAATCGGACAGTTCCTACGAGCAGTACTTC | CASRQSDSSYEQYF
few | 16 | TRBJ2-1 | NA | TRBV11-3 | TGTGCCAGCAGCTCACGGGATAAACGACCGTACAATGAGCAGTTCTTC | CASSSRDKRPYNEQFF
NA | 17 | TRBJ2-6 | NA | TRBV19 | TGTGCCAGTAGTATCGAAGGGGCCAGCTCTGGGGCCAACGTCCTGACTTTC | CASSIEGASSGANVLTF
NA | 13 | TRBJ2-2 | NA | TRBV7-1 | TGTGCCAGCAGGGATCCTTCTCCCGGGGAGCTGTTTTTT | CASRDPSPGELFF
few | 14 | TRBJ1-1 | NA | TRBV6-8 | TGTGCCAGCAGTTACGGGGCAGAGAACACTGAAGCTTTCTTT | CASSYGAENTEAFF
NA | 13 | TRBJ2-1 | NA | TRBV9 | TGTGCCAGCAGCGCACCCGGGACAAATGAGCAGTTCTTC | CASSAPGTNEQFF
medium-sized | 15 | TRBJ1-3 | NA | TRBV11-3 | TGTGCCAGCAGCACGTGGCAGGGAGGTGGAAACACCATATATTTT | CASSTWQGGGNTIYF
NA | 14 | TRBJ1-1 | NA | TRBV11-3 | TGTGCCAGCAGCGGGAAGGGGGTGAACACTGAAGCTTTCTTT | CASSGKGVNTEAFF
few | 13 | TRBJ1-2 | TRBD1 | TRBV6-8 | TGTGCCAGCAGATGGGACAGCCGCGGTGGCTACACCTTC | CASRWDSRGGYTF
few | 15 | TRBJ2-2 | NA | TRBV11-3 | TGTGCCAGCAGCTTCCGGGTGGGGCGCACCGGGGAGCTGTTTTTT | CASSFRVGRTGELFF
few | 15 | TRBJ2-7 | TRBD1 | TRBV19 | TGTGCCAGTAGGACCGGGACAGGGGGCTCCTACGAGCAGTACTTC | CASRTGTGGSYEQYF
NA | 15 | TRBJ2-7 | TRBD2 | TRBV28 | TGTGCCAGCAGTTTGGGGATAGCGGGAGGTTACGAGCAGTACTTC | CASSLGIAGGYEQYF
NA | 16 | TRBJ2-5 | TRBD2 | TRBV6-8 | TGTGCCAGCAGTTACCACGGGACTAGCGGAGAAGAGACCCAGTACTTC | CASSYHGTSGEETQYF
few | 15 | TRBJ1-5 | TRBD1 | TRBV6-8 | TGTGCCAGCAGCGCTCCGGGACAGGGCAATCAGCCCCAGCATTTT | CASSAPGQGNQPQHF
NA | 14 | TRBJ1-5 | NA | TRBV28 | TGTGCCAGCGTGATTGGGGGGATACGGCAGCCCCAGCATTTT | CASVIGGIRQPQHF
NA | 14 | TRBJ1-1 | TRBD1 | TRBV6-8 | TGTGCCAGCAGCCTCAGGGGGGTGAACACTGAAGCTTTCTTT | CASSLRGVNTEAFF
NA | 21 | TRBJ2-3 | TRBD2 | TRBV28 | TGTGCCAGCAGTTTATACCCGGGACTAGCGGGAGGGCCGGTCGGCACAGATACGCAGTATTTT | CASSLYPGLAGGPVGTDTQYF
few | 13 | TRBJ1-1 | TRBD1 | TRBV7-2 | TGTGCCAGCAGCTCTAGAGGGACAGGGAAGGCTTTCTTT | CASSSRGTGKAFF
NA | 15 | TRBJ2-7 | TRBD2 | TRBV11-3 | TGTGCCAGCAGCTCGTTTAGCGGGAAAGTCTACGAGCAGTACTTC | CASSSFSGKVYEQYF
once | 14 | TRBJ1-1 | NA | TRBV23-1 | TGCGCCAGCAGTCCCCCCCCCATGAACACTGAAGCTTTCTTT | CASSPPPMNTEAFF
few | 16 | TRBJ2-1 | TRBD2 | TRBV12-5 | TGTGCTAGTGGTCCGGTGACTAGCCCCTCTAGCCATGAGCAGTTCTTC | CASGPVTSPSSHEQFF
NA | 16 | TRBJ2-1 | NA | TRBV11-3 | TGTGCCAGCAGCTTATTGGGGGGGCCACTCCACAATGAGCAGTTCTTC | CASSLLGGPLHNEQFF
NA | 15 | TRBJ1-2 | NA | TRBV11-3 | TGTGCCAGCAGCTTAGATACAAGCAGGGTCAATGGCTACACCTTC | CASSLDTSRVNGYTF
NA | 14 | TRBJ1-2 | TRBD1 | TRBV30 | TGTGCCTGGAGAACTACAGGGGGTGCCTATGGCTACACCTTC | CAWRTTGGAYGYTF
few | 14 | TRBJ2-1 | NA | TRBV28 | TGTGCCAGCAGTTTATCTTCAGGGGGGAATGAGCAGTTCTTC | CASSLSSGGNEQFF
few | 16 | TRBJ2-6 | TRBD2 | TRBV4-1 | TGCGCCAGCAGCCAAGGGCGGGGGGCTGGGGCCAACGTCCTGACTTTC | CASSQGRGAGANVLTF
NA | 15 | TRBJ2-2 | TRBD2 | TRBV18 | TGTGCCAGCTCACGACTAGCTTCCGCCACCGGGGAGCTGTTTTTT | CASSRLASATGELFF
NA | 13 | TRBJ2-2 | NA | TRBV7-2 | TGTGCCAGCAGCCCCGGACGTAGCGGGGAGCTGTTTTTT | CASSPGRSGELFF
few | 15 | TRBJ2-1 | TRBD1 | TRBV28 | TGTGCCAGCAGAACTGGCCAGGGGGAAGTCAATGAGCAGTTCTTC | CASRTGQGEVNEQFF
few | 15 | TRBJ2-7 | TRBD1 | TRBV28 | TGTGCCAGCAGCCACAACAGGGGGCGCAACTACGAGCAGTACTTC | CASSHNRGRNYEQYF
NA | 13 | TRBJ1-1 | NA | TRBV6-8 | TGTGCCAGCAGTTTAGGGGTGTACACTGAAGCTTTCTTT | CASSLGVYTEAFF
few | 15 | TRBJ2-7 | NA | TRBV6-8 | TGTGCCAGCAGTAGAGGGGTGAACAACCGATACGAGCAGTACTTC | CASSRGVNNRYEQYF
NA | 15 | TRBJ1-4 | NA | TRBV28 | TGTGCCAGCAGTTTGGGAGGGCAGTATAATGAAAAACTGTTTTTT | CASSLGGQYNEKLFF
NA | 14 | TRBJ2-5 | NA | TRBV25-1 | TGTGCCAGCAGTGAAAGAACAGACCAAGAGACCCAGTACTTC | CASSERTDQETQYF
NA | 14 | TRBJ2-5 | NA | TRBV28 | TGTGCCAGCAGCAGCGGACAGGCGGGGGAGACCCAGTACTTC | CASSSGQAGETQYF
medium-sized | 16 | TRBJ1-1 | NA | TRBV11-3 | TGTGCCAGCAGCTTGGCCCCCGCAGGGAGGAGCACTGAAGCTTTCTTT | CASSLAPAGRSTEAFF
few | 15 | TRBJ2-3 | TRBD1 | TRBV19 | TGTGCCAGTAGTAGGGGACAGTACTACACAGATACGCAGTATTTT | CASSRGQYYTDTQYF
NA | 15 | TRBJ2-3 | NA | TRBV2 | TGTGCCAGCGCCCCCCTGGTTCTCAACGCAGATACGCAGTATTTT | CASAPLVLNADTQYF